Below, 17 T cell receptor beta chains from the same sample are listed, as sequenced in a study of yellow fever vaccine responses in identical twins. From the RT-PCR reads, TCRdb called clonotypes with MiXCR, one entry per CDR3 protein. Of about 7,200 distinct CDR3 sequences in the sample, about 86% were seen once. Sequences were derived from T cells from blood (PBMCs), unsorted or a sorted subset (not recorded which), sampled before or after yellow fever vaccination (not recorded which). These receptors originate from a young woman who received the yellow fever vaccine.

The CDR3 DNA reads as TGCGCCAGCAGCAATCTAGCGGGAGTGATTCGCAATGAGCAGTTCTTC. Encoded protein: CASSNLAGVIRNEQFF. This chain links TRBV5-1 with TRBJ2-1, with 10 bases aligning to TRBD2. CDR3 size: 16 residues. The V and J ends lost 4 bases and 6 bases, in that order; junction bases with no gene match: 10. Germline V gene data show CDR1 as SGHRS and CDR2 as YFSETQ.

Only one count was recorded for this clonotype. CDR3 sequence (DNA): TGTGCCATCAGTGGCACTAGCGGGGGCCAACAAGAGACCCAGTACTTC. This gives the protein CAISGTSGGQQETQYF. The chain has TRBV10-3 and TRBJ2-5, with TRBD2 matching 11 bases. The CDR3 is made up of 16 amino acids. The germline gives CDR1 ENHRY, CDR2 SYGVKD. With V trimmed by 4 bases and J by 2 bases, 6 bases remained unmatched.

This clonotype was counted once. V and J are TRBV5-4 and TRBJ1-1, with D possibly TRBD1 on 5 matching bases. CDR1 and CDR2 from the germline V gene are SGHNT and YYREEE (reference sequence). The V end was cut by 2 bases, the J end by 4 bases, with 9 bases between. The CDR3 sequence is 13 residues long. As DNA, the CDR3 is TGTGCCAGCAGCTTCAAGGGGTTCACTGAAGCTTTCTTT. Translation: CASSFKGFTEAFF.

V usage is TRBV18 and J usage is TRBJ2-7, with D possibly TRBD1 on 6 matching bases. Trimming stripped 2 bases from V and 4 bases from J, with 12 bases between. The CDR3 extends over 14 amino acids. The V gene's germline CDR1 is KGHSH and CDR2 LQKENI. CDR3 DNA: TGTGCCAGCTCACCAGGGGGCGGAATTTACGAGCAGTACTTC. This encodes CASSPGGGIYEQYF.

This clonotype has more than one count but fewer than ten. The chain recombines TRBV11-1 with TRBJ2-7; the match to TRBD1 covers 7 bases. This CDR3 region has 15 residues. V was pared by 1 base and J by 2 bases, with 5 bases of the junction left unmatched. Germline V gene data show CDR1 as SGHAT and CDR2 as FQDESV (reference sequence). The CDR3 sequence is CASSLVGTATYEQYF. The CDR3 nucleotides are TGTGCCAGCAGCTTAGTAGGGACAGCGACCTACGAGCAGTACTTC.

The chain combines TRBV5-4 with TRBJ1-3; D gene uncertain. V was shortened by 4 bases and J by 0 bases, with 5 bases between the two germline ends. The germline gives CDR1 SGHNT, CDR2 YYREEE (reference sequence). The length of the CDR3 is 13 residues. CDR3: CASSTHSGNTIYF. Written as DNA, the CDR3 is TGTGCCAGCAGCACCCACTCTGGAAACACCATATATTTT.

CDR3 sequence: CASSSSGTEKYEQYF. CDR3 sequence (DNA): TGTGCCAGCAGCTCCTCCGGGACAGAAAAATACGAGCAGTACTTC. This sequence joins TRBV28 and TRBJ2-7; 7 bases fit TRBD1. V shed 6 bases and J 4 bases; nucleotides not matched to a gene: 12. CDR1 is MDHEN and CDR2 is SYDVKM in the germline V gene. The CDR3 runs 15 residues.

The chain couples TRBV15 to TRBJ2-7, with a weak D call TRBD2 (5 bases). V was clipped by 0 bases and J by 0 bases, with 15 bases between them. Germline V gene sequence: CDR1 LNHNV, CDR2 YYDKDF (reference sequence). CDR3 length: 17 residues. In DNA, the CDR3 is TGTGCCACCAGCAGAGATAGGATCGGGGTTAGCTCCTACGAGCAGTACTTC. Amino acid sequence: CATSRDRIGVSSYEQYF.

The V gene is TRBV3-1, the J gene TRBJ2-1; D unresolved. Germline V gives CDR1 LGHDT, CDR2 YNNKEL (reference sequence). CDR3 length: 14 amino acids. Trimming left V 1 base short and J 15 bases short, with 19 bases between. CDR3 protein: CASSQARLDALTFF. The DNA for the CDR3 is TGTGCCAGCAGCCAAGCCCGGCTGGACGCCTTGACGTTCTTC.

The gene calls are TRBV30 and TRBJ2-7; D might be TRBD2 (5 bases). V gave up 5 bases and J gave up 3 bases, with 11 bases separating them. Looked up from germline, CDR1 is GTSNPN and CDR2 is SVGIG (reference sequence). The CDR3 covers 12 residues. CDR3 sequence (DNA): TGTGCCTGGGAGGGCGGAATCTACGAGCAGTACTTC. Residues: CAWEGGIYEQYF.

V is TRBV29-1 and J is TRBJ2-3, with D unclear. Germline lookup yields CDR1 SQVTM and CDR2 ANQGSEA. The CDR3 length is 17 residues. With 4 bases removed from V and 0 bases from J, the gap between germline ends came to 20 bases. CDR3 residues: CSVVFGPPSQSTDTQYF. CDR3 bases: TGCAGCGTTGTGTTCGGGCCCCCAAGCCAGAGCACAGATACGCAGTATTTT.

Here the CDR3 DNA reads TGTGCCACCAGTGATTTAGCTGGTGAGCAGTTCTTC. Translated, it gives CATSDLAGEQFF. The gene calls are TRBV24-1 and TRBJ2-1; no clear D gene. Germline V gene sequence: CDR1 KGHDR, CDR2 SFDVKD. There are 12 residues in the CDR3. The V end lost 1 base, the J end lost 9 bases, and 6 bases lay between the germline ends.

The V call is TRBV4-1, the J call TRBJ2-1, with D possibly being TRBD1 (5 bases). The CDR3 contains 15 residues. The germline gives CDR1 MGHRA, CDR2 YSYEKL. The germline V and J ends were trimmed by 1 base and 4 bases, with 11 bases remaining between them. CDR3 DNA: TGCGCCAGCAGCCAAGTGGGGCCCATGTACAATGAGCAGTTCTTC. Translated: CASSQVGPMYNEQFF.

The V gene is TRBV18, the J gene TRBJ2-3; the D is unclear. Germline CDR1 is KGHSH and CDR2 is LQKENI. CDR3 length: 14 amino acids. V was clipped by 4 bases and J by 0 bases, with 8 bases between them. The CDR3 DNA follows: TGTGCCAGCTCACTTACACAGAGCACAGATACGCAGTATTTT. It codes for CASSLTQSTDTQYF. Using reference TRBV18 and TRBJ2-3 for the parts outside the CDR3, the full variable domain is NAGVMQNPRHLVRRRGQEARLRCSPMKGHSHVYWYRQLPEEGLKFMVYLQKENIIDESGMPKERFSAEFPKEGPSILRIQQVVRGDSAAYFCASSLTQSTDTQYFGPGTRLTVL.

This clonotype was found once. V gene TRBV4-2 combines with J gene TRBJ2-7; perhaps TRBD1 as D (6 bases). The V end lost 5 bases, the J end lost 7 bases, and 21 bases lay between the germline ends. Germline V gene data show CDR1 as LGHNA and CDR2 as YNFKEQ. CDR3 size: 15 residues. The CDR3 region is CASSTTDRAKPEQYF. DNA for the CDR3: TGTGCCAGCAGCACAACGGACAGAGCCAAACCAGAGCAGTACTTC.

The DNA of the CDR3 is TGTGCCAGTAGCACCCAATATACGACACAGGTAACCGGCACTGAAGCTTTCTTT. Its translation: CASSTQYTTQVTGTEAFF. The V call is TRBV19, the J call TRBJ1-1; tentative D call: TRBD1 (5 bases). Germline CDR1 and CDR2: LNHDA and SQIVND (reference sequence). This CDR3 is built from 18 residues. Trimming removed 6 bases from V and 4 bases from J, with 27 bases in between.

The V gene is TRBV4-1, the J gene TRBJ1-5; 7 bases map to TRBD1. The CDR3 is 16 residues long. The germline V gene has CDR1 MGHRA and CDR2 YSYEKL. Losses at the gene ends were 6 bases for V and 3 bases for J; bases not matched to a gene: 11. The DNA of the CDR3 is TGCGCCAGCAGTCCGCTATCGGACAGGCTCAATCAGCCCCAGCATTTT. As protein: CASSPLSDRLNQPQHF.